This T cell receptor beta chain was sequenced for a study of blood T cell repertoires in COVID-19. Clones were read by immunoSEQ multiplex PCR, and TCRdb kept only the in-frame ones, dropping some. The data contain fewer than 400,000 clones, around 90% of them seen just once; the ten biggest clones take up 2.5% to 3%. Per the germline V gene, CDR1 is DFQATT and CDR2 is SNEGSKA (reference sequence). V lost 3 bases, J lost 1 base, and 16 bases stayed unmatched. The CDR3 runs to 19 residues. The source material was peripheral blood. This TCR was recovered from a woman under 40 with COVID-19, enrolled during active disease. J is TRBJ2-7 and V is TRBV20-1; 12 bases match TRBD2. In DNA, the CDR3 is TGCAGTGCTAGTGGATCGTCTGGACTAGCGGGAAAAAGATCCTACGAGCAGTACTTC. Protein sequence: CSASGSSGLAGKRSYEQYF.